Sequencing of this T cell receptor (beta chain) was carried out in a study of cytomegalovirus exposure and HLA in healthy donors. A multiplex PCR was run with 60 Vbeta primers and 13 Jbeta primers. Profiled with immunoSEQ multiplex PCR; TCRdb holds only in-frame clones, not every one. The table includes 200,000 to 250,000 clones, approximately 70% detected once. Study results and limitations: Follow-up analysis found HLA locus-dependent TCR association rates, highest for DRB1 and lowest for HLA-C. The classifier, whose performance was assessed in both the original and validation cohorts, reportedly diagnosed cytomegalovirus status with high specificity and sensitivity. The likely explanation for a cluster of highly shared sequence variants was sequencing artifact. In a later analysis, a missense DCLRE1C variant was linked to TCR beta V- and J-gene trimming.

The germline V gene encodes CDR1 LNHDA and CDR2 SQIVND (reference sequence). V lost 1 base to trimming and J lost 5 bases, with 18 bases between them. This CDR3 is 17 amino acids long. Regarding this clone: The antigen is undetermined.

The specimen sequenced was PBMCs. The receptor comes from a man in his forties in good health and CMV-seropositive. The chain employs TRBV19 and TRBJ1-5, with D hard to call. CDR3 sequence: CASSIGEPGSAYQPQHF. CDR3 bases: TGTGCCAGTAGTATAGGGGAGCCGGGTTCTGCGTATCAGCCCCAGCATTTT.